The T cell receptor beta chain under discussion was sequenced for a study of T cells expressing NK-cell markers. Study-level background: Sorted CD3+CD56-NKG2C+, CD3+CD56+NKG2C- and CD3+CD56+NKG2C+ T cells were the source of the TCR beta repertoires. One of eight sequenced donors was HCMV-seronegative; the other seven were seropositive.

Concerning this clonotype itself: The antigen is unknown.

The study's findings and limits: Expanded NKG2C+ T cell clones were not confirmed as HCMV-specific.

The CDR3 has 16 residues. Germline values: CDR1 SGHRS, CDR2 YFSETQ. TCRdb reanalyzed the 5' RACE reads, giving one entry per CDR3 protein sequence and no DNA. This sample contains about 550,000 distinct CDR3 sequences. Sequencing was performed on blood T cells: a sorted CD56 or NKG2C T cell subset, CD4+ or CD8+ T cells, or bulk PBMC T cells (not recorded which). The receptor's source is a man between 18 and 35 years old in good health. The gene calls are TRBV5-1 and TRBJ2-2. CDR3 sequence: CASSLELATNTGELFF.